The source of this T cell receptor beta chain is a study of T cell responses to AZD1222 COVID-19 vaccine. The CDR3 totals 14 residues. Germline assignment: CDR1 SGHAT and CDR2 FQNNGV. J lost 5 bases, V lost 5 bases, and 5 bases had no gene match. TCRdb's table, derived via immunoSEQ multiplex PCR, lists solely in-frame clones and lacks some. Of some 71,000 clones in the sample, about 89% were seen once. Points from the study as a whole: Females made up more of the donors, who were largely white British, and clonal diversity may have come out too low. It was only six AZD1222 recipients who were seropositive at baseline. After the peak T cell response, and only then, were repertoires sampled. The CD4 TCRs associated with vaccination extended across spike and predominated at 160-218 and 743-854.

On this clone itself: What it binds is not known.

This clonotype was obtained from an adult who received the AZD1222 COVID-19 vaccine. V is TRBV11-2 and J is TRBJ2-3; 9 bases align to TRBD2. Sequenced material: peripheral blood, taken 28 days after the second AZD1222 dose. CDR3 in DNA: TGTGCCAGCAGCCTGGGACTAGCAATAGATACGCAGTATTTT. Translated: CASSLGLAIDTQYF.